One sample yielded the 3 T cell receptor beta chains listed below, sequenced in a study of OX40 agonist ivuxolimab in advanced cancers. The receptor library was made with the immunoSEQ multiplex PCR assay. Drawn from immuneACCESS, this table holds only the in-frame rearrangements with V and J called that TCRdb kept. Clones are partly lost; checked studies trace under half to an unresolved V gene and leave the rest unexplained. In this sample the table shows around 70,000 clones, roughly 80% of which occur a single time. The top ten clones comprise about 5% of the sample. The sample in question was CD4+ or CD8+ T cells sorted from blood, obtained in a trial of the OX40 agonist ivuxolimab. The receptors come from an adult with an advanced solid tumor such as melanoma, head and neck, liver or kidney cancer.

The chain joins TRBV11-3 to TRBJ1-2; the D is unclear. This CDR3 comprises 15 residues. V was trimmed by 5 bases and J by 1 base, leaving 14 bases between them. Looked up from germline, CDR1 is SGHNT and CDR2 is YENEEA. The CDR3 is CASSPVGHINYGYTF. For the CDR3, the DNA is TGTGCCAGCAGCCCTGTTGGCCACATTAACTATGGCTACACCTTC.

CDR3 in DNA: TGTGCCAGCAGCTCGGGCATATCAGGACTGGGTGAAAAACTGTTTTTT. Translating gives CASSSGISGLGEKLFF. The V and J genes are TRBV7-9 and TRBJ1-4; no clear D. This CDR3 is 16 amino acids long. The V gene's germline CDR1 is SEHNR and CDR2 FQNEAQ (reference sequence). The V end lost 4 bases, the J end lost 7 bases, and 19 bases lay between the germline ends.

The V call is TRBV6-1, the J call TRBJ1-1, with D hard to call. Germline lookup yields CDR1 MNHNS and CDR2 SASEGT. Trimming left V 1 base short and J 7 bases short, with 10 bases between. CDR3 length: 13 amino acids. The CDR3 DNA reads TGTGCCAGCAGTGAAGTAGTTAGGGATGAAGCTTTCTTT. It codes for CASSEVVRDEAFF.